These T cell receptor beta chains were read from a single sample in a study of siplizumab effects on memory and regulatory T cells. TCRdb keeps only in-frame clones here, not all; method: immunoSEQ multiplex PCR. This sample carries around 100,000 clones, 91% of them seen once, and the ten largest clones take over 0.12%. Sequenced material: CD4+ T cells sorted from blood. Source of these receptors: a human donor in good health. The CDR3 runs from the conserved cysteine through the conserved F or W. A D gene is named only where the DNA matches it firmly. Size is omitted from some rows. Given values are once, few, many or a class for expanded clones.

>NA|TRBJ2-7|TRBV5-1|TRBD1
CASSSLGFQGDEQYF
TGCGCCAGCAGCTCGCTCGGGTTCCAGGGGGACGAGCAGTACTTC
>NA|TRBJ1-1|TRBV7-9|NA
CASSLAAANTEAFF
TGTGCCAGCAGCTTAGCGGCCGCAAACACTGAAGCTTTCTTT
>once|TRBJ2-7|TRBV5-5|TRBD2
CASSWASGGAIIYEQYF
TGTGCCAGCAGCTGGGCGAGCGGGGGGGCAATTATCTACGAGCAGTACTTC
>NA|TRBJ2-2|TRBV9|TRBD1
CASSVRRGQGFTGELFF
TGTGCCAGCAGCGTACGTCGGGGACAGGGTTTTACCGGGGAGCTGTTTTTT
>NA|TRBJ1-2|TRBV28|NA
CASSKGGVDRYTF
TGTGCCAGCAGTAAAGGGGGAGTAGATCGCTACACCTTC
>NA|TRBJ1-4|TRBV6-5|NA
CASSTTGTRNEKLFF
TGTGCCAGCAGTACAACCGGGACAAGAAATGAAAAACTGTTTTTT
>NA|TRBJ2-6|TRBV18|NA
CASSPPSRRGVSGANVLTF
TGTGCCAGCTCACCACCATCGAGGCGCGGGGTCTCTGGGGCCAACGTCCTGACTTTC
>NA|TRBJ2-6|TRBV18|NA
CASSPAGNSGANVLTF
TGTGCCAGCTCACCCGCAGGAAACTCTGGGGCCAACGTCCTGACTTTC
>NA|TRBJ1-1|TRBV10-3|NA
CAISESRGGQNTEAFF
TGTGCCATCAGTGAGTCGAGAGGCGGACAGAACACTGAAGCTTTCTTT
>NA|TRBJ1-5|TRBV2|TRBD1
CASSQNTGGGQPQHF
TGTGCCAGCAGTCAAAATACAGGGGGCGGGCAGCCCCAGCATTTT
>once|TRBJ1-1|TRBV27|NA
CASNKGPMNTEAFF
TGTGCCAGCAATAAGGGCCCGATGAACACTGAAGCTTTCTTT
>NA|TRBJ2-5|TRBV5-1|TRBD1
CASSQTGVARETQYF
TGCGCCAGCAGCCAGACAGGGGTTGCGCGAGAGACCCAGTACTTC
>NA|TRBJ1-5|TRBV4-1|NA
CASSRGGLSNQPQHF
TGCGCCAGCAGCCGTGGAGGGCTCTCGAATCAGCCCCAGCATTTT
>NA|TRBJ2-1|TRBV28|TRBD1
CASSLFRTGGYNEQFF
TGTGCCAGCAGTTTATTTAGGACAGGGGGCTACAATGAGCAGTTCTTC
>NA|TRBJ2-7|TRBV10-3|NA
CAIRDGRLSEGQYF
TGTGCCATCAGGGACGGACGATTGTCTGAAGGGCAGTACTTC
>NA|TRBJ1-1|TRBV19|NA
CASKSLGRATTEAFF
TGTGCCAGCAAATCTTTAGGGAGGGCAACCACTGAAGCTTTCTTT
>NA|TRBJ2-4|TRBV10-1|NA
CASSERGLSIQYF
TGCGCCAGCAGTGAAAGAGGACTAAGCATTCAGTACTTC
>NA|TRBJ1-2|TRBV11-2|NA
CASSPQGKYGYTF
TGTGCCAGCAGCCCTCAGGGGAAATATGGCTACACCTTC
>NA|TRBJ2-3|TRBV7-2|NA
CASSPTLDRITDTQYF
TGTGCCAGCAGCCCTACTCTCGACAGGATCACAGATACGCAGTATTTT
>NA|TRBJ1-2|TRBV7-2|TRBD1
CASSRDRVYGYTF
TGTGCCAGCAGCCGCGACAGGGTCTATGGCTACACCTTC